This T cell receptor beta chain was recovered during a study of blood T cell repertoires in COVID-19. Data came from immunoSEQ multiplex PCR; TCRdb stores just in-frame clones and leaves some out. Among over 200,000 clones listed, roughly 89% were seen once. The V gene lost 4 bases and the J gene lost 5 bases, with 12 bases spanning the gap. The CDR3 is 13 amino acids. Germline CDR1 SGHDT, CDR2 YYEEEE. This receptor was identified in a man in his 60s who had recovered from COVID-19. J is TRBJ1-1 and V is TRBV5-6; D ambiguous. Sequenced: peripheral blood. The CDR3 region has the DNA TGTGCCAGCAGCCCCCAAGCGGGGACTGAAGCTTTCTTT. The encoded protein is CASSPQAGTEAFF.